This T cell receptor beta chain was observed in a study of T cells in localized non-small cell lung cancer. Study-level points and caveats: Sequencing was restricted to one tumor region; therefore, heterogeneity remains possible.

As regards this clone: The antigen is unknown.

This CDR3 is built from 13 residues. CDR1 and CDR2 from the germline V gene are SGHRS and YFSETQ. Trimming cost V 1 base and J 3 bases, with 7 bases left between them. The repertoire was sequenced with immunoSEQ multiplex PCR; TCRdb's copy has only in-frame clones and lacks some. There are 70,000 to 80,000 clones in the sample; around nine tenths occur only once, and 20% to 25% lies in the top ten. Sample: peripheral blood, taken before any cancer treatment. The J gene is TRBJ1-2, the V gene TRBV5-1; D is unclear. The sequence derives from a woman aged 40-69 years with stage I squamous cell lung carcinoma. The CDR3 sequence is CASSLRRDYGYTF. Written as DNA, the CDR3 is TGCGCCAGCAGCTTGCGGAGGGACTATGGCTACACCTTC.